Presented here are 8 T cell receptor beta chains from one specimen sequenced in a study of blood T cell repertoires in COVID-19. The protocol was immunoSEQ multiplex PCR, while the TCRdb copy is restricted to in-frame clones and leaves out a portion. The sample records under 250,000 clones, around 84% being singletons. Sequencing used peripheral blood. These receptors originate from a man aged 50-59 years with COVID-19, enrolled during active disease.

This chain joins TRBV2 and TRBJ2-4, with a tentative D call TRBD1 (5 bases). CDR3 length: 12 amino acids. Germline CDR1 SNHLY, CDR2 FYNNEI. Trimming took 3 bases from V and 8 from J, leaving 8 bases between them. CDR3 region: CASSETEDIQYF. The DNA for the CDR3 is TGTGCCAGCAGTGAGACAGAAGACATTCAGTACTTC.

The V and J genes are TRBV27 and TRBJ1-2; D gene unclear. CDR1 is MNHEY, CDR2 SMNVEV, per germline (reference sequence). This CDR3 contains 12 residues. The germline V and J ends were trimmed by 2 bases and 7 bases, with 8 bases remaining between them. CDR3 DNA: TGTGCCAGCAGTTTAGATCGGTCTGGCTACACCTTC. Its protein product is CASSLDRSGYTF.

This clone appeared once. This chain uses TRBV15 with TRBJ2-2; TRBD1 might be the D (6 bases). The ends were cut back, 1 base at V and 6 bases at J, with 24 bases in the middle. This CDR3 region has 19 residues. Looked up from germline, CDR1 is LNHNV and CDR2 is YYDKDF (reference sequence). The CDR3 nucleotides are TGTGCCACCAGCAGAGTAGGGACACCTCGTAGGACCAATCCCGGGGAGCTGTTTTTT. Translating it yields CATSRVGTPRRTNPGELFF.

The chain employs TRBV30 and TRBJ2-2; 7 nucleotides line up with TRBD2. The germline gives CDR1 GTSNPN, CDR2 SVGIG (reference sequence). V lost 0 bases to trimming and J lost 3 bases; unmatched junction nucleotides: 4. The length of the CDR3 is 15 residues. CDR3 in amino acids: CAWSVMGGDTGELFF. The CDR3 bases are TGTGCCTGGAGTGTTATGGGGGGGGACACCGGGGAGCTGTTTTTT.

This chain uses TRBV6-5 with TRBJ1-5; D is perhaps TRBD1 (5 bases). The CDR3 covers 15 residues. CDR1 and CDR2 from the germline V gene are MNHEY and SVGAGI. The ends were cut back, 4 bases at V and 5 bases at J, with 15 bases in the middle. CDR3 DNA: TGTGCCAGCAGTTCGAATTTAGGGGTCGATCAGCCCCAGCATTTT. Translation: CASSSNLGVDQPQHF.

This clone was observed once. The chain joins TRBV10-2 to TRBJ2-7, with 8 nucleotides matching TRBD1. V lost 4 bases and J lost 5; bases outside the gene matches: 10. This CDR3 spans 15 amino acids. Germline CDR1 and CDR2: WSHSY and SAAADI. CDR3 coding DNA: TGCGCCAGCAGTGGAGGACAGGGTTCATCCGACGAGCAGTACTTC. This gives the protein CASSGGQGSSDEQYF.

V and J are TRBV15 and TRBJ2-5; a possible D gene is TRBD1 (5 bases). The CDR3 totals 16 residues. The V and J ends lost 3 bases and 1 base respectively, with 15 bases between them. CDR1 is LNHNV, CDR2 YYDKDF, per germline (reference sequence). DNA of the CDR3: TGTGCCACCAGCAGGGAAGCCGACAGCCTCCAAGAGACCCAGTACTTC. Protein: CATSREADSLQETQYF.

The chain has TRBV28 and TRBJ2-5; 10 positions match TRBD1. V shed 4 bases and J 5 bases; nucleotides not matched to a gene: 10. The germline CDR1 and CDR2 sequences are MDHEN and SYDVKM. The CDR3 contains 16 residues. CDR3 DNA: TGTGCCAGCAGTTCATCCGGGACAGGGGCCGGGGAGACCCAGTACTTC. This sequence encodes CASSSSGTGAGETQYF. The whole variable domain, remainder taken from reference TRBV28 and TRBJ2-5, is DVKVTQSSRYLVKRTGEKVFLECVQDMDHENMFWYRQDPGLGLRLIYFSYDVKMKEKGDIPEGYSVSREKKERFSLILESASTNQTSMYLCASSSSGTGAGETQYFGPGTRLLVL.